This T cell receptor beta chain was obtained from a study of blood T cell repertoires in COVID-19. The CDR3 is made up of 17 amino acids. With V trimmed by 6 bases and J by 6 bases, 14 bases remained unmatched. Germline V gives CDR1 MNHEY, CDR2 SMNVEV (reference sequence). Repertoires were generated with immunoSEQ multiplex PCR, while TCRdb's copy carries only in-frame clones and drops some. The repertoire consists of roughly 200,000 clones, with around 86% occurring once and the leading ten covering around 9%. This clonotype was obtained from a woman in her twenties or thirties who had recovered from COVID-19. The sequenced material came from PBMCs or T cells enriched from blood (not recorded which). The rearrangement links TRBV27 to TRBJ2-2; 9 nucleotides line up with TRBD1. The CDR3 region is CASRLAFPGQGAGELFF. CDR3 DNA sequence: TGTGCCAGCAGGTTAGCCTTCCCGGGACAGGGTGCCGGGGAGCTGTTTTTT.